This T cell receptor beta chain was documented in a study of CD8 T cells in Susac syndrome (dated by TCRdb to between 2018 and 2020). For the wider study: The study used repertoire sequencing to test whether antigen drove CD8+ T cell activation and differentiation in Susac syndrome. The clonality of the CD8+ T cell repertoire was compared across about a dozen healthy donors, 14 Susac syndrome patients and 15 multiple sclerosis patients. Paper-wide results and their limitations: The number of individuals in the TCR sequencing and HLA analysis was acknowledged as relatively small.

Comments on this clonotype: What this receptor recognizes is not known. Per-base quality was not reported, and no clone a single base away is much larger than it.

High-throughput TCR beta sequencing profiled peripheral blood CD8+ and CD4+ T cells from healthy donors, Susac syndrome patients and multiple sclerosis patients. Healthy donors were age- and sex-matched controls. Bulk CD8+ and CD4+ T cells were purified magnetically by negative isolation, whereas CD8+ TEMRA cells were enriched by FACS. Blood was drawn into EDTA tubes, processed within 24 hours, and PBMCs were isolated by density gradient centrifugation. PBMCs intended for TCR sequencing were frozen in liquid nitrogen and were later thawed in a 37 degrees C water bath. Purity of sorted or isolated CD4+, CD8+ and CD8+ TEMRA cells was at least 90%. CDR1 is given as DFQATT and CDR2 as SNEGSKA, both from the germline V gene (reference sequence). V is shortened by 4 bases, J by 9 bases, and the region joining them spans 19 bases. The CDR3 measures 14 amino acids from cysteine to phenylalanine. Only the CDR3 part of the read is kept: 42 bases, read in frame from the first base.

RNA was extracted with the RNeasy kit and roughly 0.45 to 1 ug was reverse transcribed using random hexamers. TCR beta CDR3 regions were amplified with the immunoSEQ multiplex PCR assay covering 54 Vbeta and 13 Jbeta segments. Bias from PCR amplification was corrected by using a synthetic template baseline for primer optimization and for computational correction. Turning to the authors' computational methods: Reads were annotated to V, D and J genes according to IMGT and were analyzed with immunoSEQ Analyzer, with only productive sequences retained. Clonality was calculated as one minus the Shannon entropy normalized by log2 of the number of productive unique sequences. For each patient and control, public and private clones were evaluated within the 100 most prevalent clones. A clone was defined as Susac-specific if it was absent from the healthy and MS cohorts, from some 980 published viral clones and from other ImmuneACCESS disease sequences. The public reads were reanalyzed by TCRdb: fastp trimming at Q25, MiXCR alignment, in-frame beta chains only. Every CDR3 protein is listed once, alongside the most common genes and DNA of its rows. These V and J calls are TCRdb output, not the study's own analysis. The sample table lists 70,000 to 100,000 distinct CDR3 sequences, about 93% of them with a count of one. The ten largest account for roughly 0.32% of the sample.

The sequenced sample was CD8+ T cells from PBMCs. Recombination linked TRBV20-1 to TRBJ2-1, and perhaps TRBD1 as D gene, on 6 matching bases. The clonotype comes from a human donor in good health. Here is the DNA: TGCAGTGCTAACGGCAGGGGTTTCAAAGGTGAGCAGTTCTTC. The encoded protein is CSANGRGFKGEQFF.